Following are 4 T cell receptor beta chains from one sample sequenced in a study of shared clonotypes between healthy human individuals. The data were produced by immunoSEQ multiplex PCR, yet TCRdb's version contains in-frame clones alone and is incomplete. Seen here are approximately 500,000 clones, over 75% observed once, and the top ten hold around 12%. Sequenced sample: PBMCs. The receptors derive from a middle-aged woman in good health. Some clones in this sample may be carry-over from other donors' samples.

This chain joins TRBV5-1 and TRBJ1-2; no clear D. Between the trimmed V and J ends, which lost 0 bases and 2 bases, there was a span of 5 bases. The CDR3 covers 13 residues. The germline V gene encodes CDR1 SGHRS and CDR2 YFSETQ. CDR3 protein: CASSLDVNYGYTF. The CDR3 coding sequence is TGCGCCAGCAGCTTGGACGTCAACTATGGCTACACCTTC.

CDR3 nucleotide sequence: TGTGCCAGCAGTTTCCTAGGGGCCGAAGAGACCCAGTACTTC. Amino acids: CASSFLGAEETQYF. The genes are TRBV28 and TRBJ2-5, with D maybe TRBD1 (5 bases). The CDR3 runs to 14 residues. CDR1 and CDR2 (germline): MDHEN, SYDVKM. Trimming stripped 3 bases from V and 3 bases from J, with 11 bases between.

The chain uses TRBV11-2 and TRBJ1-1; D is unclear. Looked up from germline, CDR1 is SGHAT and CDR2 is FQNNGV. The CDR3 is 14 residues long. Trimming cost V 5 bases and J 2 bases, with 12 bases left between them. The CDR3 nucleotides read TGTGCCAGCAGCCCATGGGCACCCAACACTGAAGCTTTCTTT. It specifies CASSPWAPNTEAFF.

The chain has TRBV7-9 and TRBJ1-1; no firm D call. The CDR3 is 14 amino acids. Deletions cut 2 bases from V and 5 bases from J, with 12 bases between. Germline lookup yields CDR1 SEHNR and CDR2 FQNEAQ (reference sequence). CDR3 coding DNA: TGTGCCAGCAGCTTAATAGTGGTGGGGACTGAAGCTTTCTTT. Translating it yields CASSLIVVGTEAFF.